This T cell receptor (beta chain) derives from a study of cytomegalovirus exposure and HLA in healthy donors. Findings and limits, study-wide: In vitro confirmation showed three CMV-associated chains to be CMV antigen specific. Per a prior analysis, the majority of TCR beta V segments were productive roughly 90% or roughly 30% of the time. In a later analysis, an Asian-associated ancestry cluster reportedly showed fewer N-insertions than the roughly 700-donor mean. In a later analysis, a missense DCLRE1C variant was linked to TCR beta V- and J-gene trimming.

On this clone itself: Antigen: not known.

Use of 60 Vbeta and 13 Jbeta primers characterized the PCR. Sequencing was performed with immunoSEQ multiplex PCR; in TCRdb, only in-frame clones are kept and a portion is missing. Here the sample spans some 76,000 clones, roughly 89% being singletons. The sample was PBMCs. The receptor was isolated from a woman aged 30 to 39 in good health and CMV-seronegative.

The CDR3 nucleotides read TGCAGCGTGCGACAGGGTGGGACAGATACGCAGTATTTT. Translation gives CSVRQGGTDTQYF. V usage is TRBV29-1 and J usage is TRBJ2-3; 7 bases map to TRBD1. The germline CDR1 and CDR2 sequences are SQVTM and ANQGSEA. The CDR3 spans 13 residues. J was trimmed by 3 bases and V by 6 bases; bases with no gene match: 6.